These 5 T cell receptor beta chains came from one sample sequenced in a study of CD8+CD57+ T cells in acquired aplastic anemia. By flow cytometry, patients selected for sequencing had shown an expansion of CD8+CD57+ cells. Investigators profiled TCR beta VDJ and CDR3 from genomic DNA template. A single record per CDR3 protein comes from TCRdb applying MiXCR to the reads. The sample holds around 250,000 distinct CDR3 sequences; around 82% are singletons and the top ten take less than 50%. Sequenced: sorted CD4+, CD8+, or CD8+CD57+ T cells (not recorded which) from PBMCs. These receptors all come from a human donor with aplastic anemia.

With regard to this clonotype: One junction end does not reproduce the germline sequence, and a read error may be involved. The chain links TRBV29-1 to TRBJ2-1, with D maybe TRBD1 (6 bases). This CDR3 contains 14 residues. From germline, CDR1 is SQVTM and CDR2 ANQGSEA. Here the CDR3 DNA reads TGCAGCACCGATTGGGGGCAGAATAGCCTCCAAGTGCTCTTC. Translating gives CSTDWGQNSLQVLF.

The chain couples TRBV7-9 to TRBJ2-3, with a weak D call TRBD2 (6 bases). Germline V lookup: CDR1 SEHNR, CDR2 FQNEAQ (reference sequence). Trimming shortened V by 5 bases and J by 10 bases, and 22 bases separated the two germline ends. The CDR3 runs to 15 residues. The CDR3 reads CASSPVDGVGGAQYF. CDR3 bases: TGTGCCAGCAGCCCCGTAGACGGCGTCGGGGGTGCGCAGTATTTT.

The gene calls are TRBV20-1 and TRBJ2-3; 11 nucleotides line up with TRBD2. CDR3 size: 15 residues. Germline values: CDR1 DFQATT, CDR2 SNEGSKA (reference sequence). Trimming cost V 5 bases and J 4 bases; bases outside gene matches: 8. As DNA, the CDR3 is TGCAGTGCTTATACTAGCGGGGGCAGTTCAGATACGCAGTATTTT. Amino acid sequence: CSAYTSGGSSDTQYF.

The chain recombines TRBV7-8 with TRBJ1-2; the D is unclear. Trimming removed 5 bases from V and 5 bases from J, with 24 bases in between. Germline V gene sequence: CDR1 SGHVS, CDR2 FQNEAQ. This CDR3 has 17 amino acids. DNA of the CDR3: TGTGCCAGCAGCAGAGCGGGAGGGCCCGATACGCAGTATGGCTACACCTTC. Translation gives CASSRAGGPDTQYGYTF.

In this sample, this clonotype turned up once. One end of the junction fails to match germline, which may point to a read error. The chain has TRBV7-2 and TRBJ2-7, with TRBD1 as a possible D gene (6 bases). Germline loops: CDR1 SGHTA, CDR2 FQGNSA. CDR3 length: 14 residues. This chain's CDR3 is CASSLNYRAHEPYF. Here the CDR3 DNA reads TGTGCCAGCAGCTTAAACTACAGGGCTCACGAGCCGTACTTC.